A single sample gave rise to the 2 T cell receptor beta chains below, sequenced in a study of identical twins. MiXCR, applied by TCRdb to the 5' RACE reads, yields one record per CDR3 protein. The sample has around 1.7 million distinct CDR3 sequences, 32% seen once. Sequenced input: cord blood. Receptors originate from a newborn girl in good health.

The genes are TRBV9 and TRBJ2-5, with TRBD2 matching 9 bases. The CDR3 totals 16 residues. The germline CDR1 and CDR2 sequences are SGDLS and YYNGEE. Unmatched junction bases numbered 3, after V lost 0 bases and J lost 0 bases. In nucleotides, the CDR3 is TGTGCCAGCAGCGTAGGTAGCGGGAGTTACCAAGAGACCCAGTACTTC. It encodes CASSVGSGSYQETQYF.

In its sample, this clonotype was seen a few times. V is TRBV5-4 and J is TRBJ2-7, with D possibly matching TRBD2 (5 bases). The CDR3 sequence is 13 residues long. Trimming cost V 2 bases and J 5 bases, with 11 bases left between them. Germline V gene data show CDR1 as SGHNT and CDR2 as YYREEE (reference sequence). CDR3 coding DNA: TGTGCCAGCAGCTTCCTAGCCGCGGACGAGCAGTACTTC. Translating gives CASSFLAADEQYF.